The rows below give T cell receptor beta chains drawn from one sample of a study of regulatory T cells in long-lasting Graves disease. TCRdb analysed the multiplex PCR reads with MiXCR anew, one entry per CDR3 protein. The table shows roughly 500,000 distinct CDR3 sequences, with around a fifth occurring only once. Sequencing used peripheral blood mononuclear cells (PBMCs), obtained when the disease was refractory, from a patient treated with antithyroid drugs. These receptor sequences come from a female donor with Graves disease. Both conserved end residues are part of each CDR3. A D gene is named only where the DNA matches it firmly. Rows may omit the clone size; those that give it use once, few, many or a size class.

clone_size,j_call,d_call,v_call,cdr3_nt,cdr3_aa
.,TRBJ2-3,.,TRBV6-4,TGTGCCAGCAGTTACAAAACTAAGGATACGCAGTATTTT,CASSYKTKDTQYF
.,TRBJ2-7,.,TRBV9,TGTGCCAGCAGCCTTTCCGGCCGATCCTACGAACAGTACTTC,CASSLSGRSYEQYF
.,TRBJ1-5,.,TRBV20-1,TGCAGTGCTAGCGTCGGGTCGCTCTCTGGGAATCAGCCCCAGCATTTT,CSASVGSLSGNQPQHF
few,TRBJ1-2,.,TRBV7-8,TGTGCCAGCAGCAACCTCAGGAGAGCTAACTATGGCTACACCTTC,CASSNLRRANYGYTF
many,TRBJ1-2,.,TRBV9,TGTGCCAGCAGCGTAGCTGCCGGAGCTAACTATGGCTACACCTTC,CASSVAAGANYGYTF
many,TRBJ2-7,.,TRBV7-3,TGTGCCAGCAGCCGCGGAGTAGGGGGCGAGCAGTACTTC,CASSRGVGGEQYF
.,TRBJ2-2,.,TRBV28,TGTGCCAGCAGTTTACTCGTCCCCGGCACCGGGGAGCTGTTTTTT,CASSLLVPGTGELFF
many,TRBJ1-1,TRBD1,TRBV6-2/TRBV6-3,TGTGCCAGCAGTTCGGCAGGCGGGACAGGGTTCGGTGTCACTGAAGCTTTCTTT,CASSSAGGTGFGVTEAFF
few,TRBJ2-1,.,TRBV28,TGTGCCAGCAGGTCCGCCCTCAATGAGCAGTTCTTC,CASRSALNEQFF
.,TRBJ1-1,.,TRBV28,TGTGCCAGCAGTTTATTGGAGAATATTAACACTGAAGCTTTCTTT,CASSLLENINTEAFF
.,TRBJ1-2,TRBD1,TRBV7-9,TGTGCCAGCAGCTTGGGACAGGCCACGGGGGGCTACACCTTC,CASSLGQATGGYTF
many,TRBJ1-1,TRBD1,TRBV12-3/TRBV12-4,TGTGCCAGCAGTTATATTCGGGACAGGCGCTTTACTCCTCCGAACACTGAAGCTTTCTTT,CASSYIRDRRFTPPNTEAFF
.,TRBJ2-7,TRBD2,TRBV6-1,TGTGCCAGCAGAACGACTAGCGGGAGGGACCAGCAGTACTTC,CASRTTSGRDQQYF
many,TRBJ1-1,.,TRBV28,TGTGCCAGCAGTCGGGGTGACAGAATGAACACTGAAGCTTTCTTT,CASSRGDRMNTEAFF
few,TRBJ2-3,.,TRBV11-2,TGTGCCAGCGGGGGGACCACAGATACGCAGTATTTT,CASGGTTDTQYF
few,TRBJ2-5,TRBD2,TRBV3-1,TGTGCCAGCAGCCAAAACCCTACTAGCGGGAGAGAGACCCAGTACTTC,CASSQNPTSGRETQYF
.,TRBJ2-7,TRBD2,TRBV27,TGTGCCAGCAGTTTTAGCGGGAGGCGAACCTACGAGCAGTACTTC,CASSFSGRRTYEQYF
many,TRBJ1-6,TRBD1,TRBV12-3/TRBV12-4,TGTGCCAGCACCCCGGACAGGGTGTCACCCCTCCACTTT,CASTPDRVSPLHF
.,TRBJ1-1,TRBD1,TRBV12-5,TGTGCTAGTGGTTTGGGAACTAGGACAGGGGGGTTGGTAAGTAACACTGAAGCTTTCTTT,CASGLGTRTGGLVSNTEAFF
few,TRBJ1-5,.,TRBV6-1,TGTGCCAGCAGTCCAGGGTTTGACAATCAGCCCCAGCATTTT,CASSPGFDNQPQHF
few,TRBJ1-1,.,TRBV7-9,TGTGCCAGCAGCTTAGCCCGGACAGCAAACACTGAAGCTTTCTTT,CASSLARTANTEAFF
many,TRBJ2-7,TRBD1,TRBV6-2/TRBV6-3,TGTGCCAGCAGTTCCGAGGGAGACAGGGGCTACGAGCAGTACTTC,CASSSEGDRGYEQYF
few,TRBJ2-2,TRBD1,TRBV30,TGTGCCTGGAGTGGGGGACAGGGATGGACCGGGGAGCTGTTTTTT,CAWSGGQGWTGELFF
.,TRBJ1-2,.,TRBV4-3,TGCGCCAGCAGCCAAGCAGGGGCGGGCGATGGCTACACCTTC,CASSQAGAGDGYTF
few,TRBJ1-2,.,TRBV6-2/TRBV6-3,TGTGCCAGCAGACCCGGGACTGAGTACTATGGCTACACCTTC,CASRPGTEYYGYTF
.,TRBJ1-6,.,TRBV5-1,TGCGCCAGCAGCTTGACGTGGATTTCACCCCTCCACTTT,CASSLTWISPLHF